A single sample is the source of the 27 T cell receptor beta chains below, sequenced in a study of cytomegalovirus exposure and HLA in healthy donors. A multiplex PCR was run with 60 Vbeta primers and 13 Jbeta primers. Some clones are missing from TCRdb's copy, which holds only in-frame ones; the method was immunoSEQ multiplex PCR. This sample has some 170,000 clones, with 60% to 85% found just once. Sequencing input: PBMCs. The receptors shown here come from a male donor in good health and CMV-seronegative.

This clone has only a few counts. The chain carries TRBV6-6 and TRBJ2-1; 8 bases map to TRBD2. CDR3 size: 14 residues. V was pared by 8 bases and J by 3 bases, with 6 bases of the junction left unmatched. Per germline, CDR1 MNHNY and CDR2 SVGAGI (reference sequence). CDR3 region: CASDQRGFYNEQFF. In nucleotides, the CDR3 is TGTGCCAGCGACCAGCGGGGGTTCTACAATGAGCAGTTCTTC.

The rearrangement joins TRBV6-5 to TRBJ2-4; TRBD1 might be the D (6 bases). V was shortened by 0 bases and J by 3 bases, with 6 bases between the two germline ends. CDR1 MNHEY and CDR2 SVGAGI come from the germline V gene. The CDR3 has 14 residues. The CDR3 spells CASSYSGGKNIQYF. The CDR3 DNA sequence: TGTGCCAGCAGTTACTCAGGGGGCAAAAACATTCAGTACTTC.

This chain links TRBV19 with TRBJ1-1, with D perhaps matching TRBD1 (6 bases). Germline assignment: CDR1 LNHDA and CDR2 SQIVND (reference sequence). The CDR3 consists of 13 residues. V was shortened by 10 bases and J by 11 bases, with 23 bases between the two germline ends. For the CDR3, the DNA is TGTGCCATCTCTGCCGACAGGACCGGCAGGGCTTTCTTT. It translates to CAISADRTGRAFF.

CDR3 in amino acids: CASSLVGGAITDTQYF. Written as DNA, the CDR3 is TGCGCCAGCAGCTTAGTTGGTGGGGCAATCACAGATACGCAGTATTTT. The chain couples TRBV5-1 to TRBJ2-3, with D possibly TRBD1 on 5 matching bases. The CDR3 loop spans 16 amino acids. Trimming stripped 2 bases from V and 2 bases from J, with 15 bases between. CDR1 is SGHRS, CDR2 YFSETQ, per germline.

The chain recombines TRBV7-2 with TRBJ2-5; 10 bases map to TRBD1. The CDR3 has 16 residues. In germline, CDR1 is SGHTA, CDR2 FQGNSA. The J segment lost 3 bases and the V segment lost 3 bases, leaving 7 bases of the junction unmatched. As DNA, the CDR3 is TGTGCCAGCAGCTTCAGACAGGGGGCGCGGGAAGAGACCCAGTACTTC. It yields the protein CASSFRQGAREETQYF.

V gene TRBV28 combines with J gene TRBJ2-1, with TRBD2 matching 7 bases. There are 13 residues in the CDR3. V lost 6 bases to trimming and J lost 3 bases; unmatched junction nucleotides: 2. Germline CDR1 MDHEN, CDR2 SYDVKM. The CDR3 loop is CASRGEGYNEQFF. The DNA for the CDR3 is TGTGCCAGCAGGGGGGAGGGCTACAATGAGCAGTTCTTC.

This clone came up a few times. This chain joins TRBV6-5 and TRBJ2-7, with 9 bases that match TRBD1. With V trimmed by 6 bases and J by 5 bases, 8 bases remained unmatched. Per germline, CDR1 MNHEY and CDR2 SVGAGI. The CDR3 contains 14 residues. Written as DNA, the CDR3 is TGTGCCAGCAGCGACGGACAGGGGCGGAACGAGCAGTACTTC. Translating gives CASSDGQGRNEQYF.

A note on this clone: One end of the junction does not line up with germline, which may come from a read error. The chain joins TRBV20-1 to TRBJ2-1; TRBD1 agrees at 7 bases. The CDR3 loop spans 11 amino acids. The germline CDR1 and CDR2 sequences are DFQATT and SNEGSKA (reference sequence). DNA for the CDR3: TGCAGTGCTAGAGATGGACAGGTCCCCGTCTTC. This gives the protein CSARDGQVPVF.

This rearrangement joins TRBV15 to TRBJ1-5; D gene unclear. This CDR3 region has 14 residues. With 4 bases removed from V and 11 bases from J, the gap between germline ends came to 18 bases. Looked up from germline, CDR1 is LNHNV and CDR2 is YYDKDF (reference sequence). CDR3 residues: CATSIRVLPSTQHF. DNA for the CDR3: TGTGCCACCAGCATTCGGGTTCTTCCGTCGACCCAGCATTTT.

The chain combines TRBV6-6 with TRBJ2-7; the D gene is possibly TRBD1 (6 bases). The V gene's germline CDR1 is MNHNY and CDR2 SVGAGI (reference sequence). V lost 5 bases and J 4 bases, leaving 18 bases between the germline ends. CDR3 size: 15 residues. CDR3 amino acids: CASSDQGTLMYEQYF. CDR3 DNA: TGTGCCAGCAGTGATCAGGGGACACTAATGTACGAGCAGTACTTC.

The J gene is TRBJ1-6, the V gene TRBV6-5, with D perhaps matching TRBD1 (6 bases). V was clipped by 4 bases and J by 2 bases, with 12 bases between them. Germline loops: CDR1 MNHEY, CDR2 SVGAGI. The CDR3 covers 16 residues. CDR3 protein: CASSFLQGTYNSPLHF. As DNA, the CDR3 is TGTGCCAGCAGTTTCCTACAGGGCACCTATAATTCACCCCTCCACTTT.

This chain links TRBV11-1 with TRBJ2-6; D is unclear. V was cut by 0 bases and J by 1 base, with 4 bases left in between. The V gene's germline CDR1 is SGHAT and CDR2 FQDESV (reference sequence). The CDR3 is made up of 15 amino acids. The CDR3 loop is CASSLARSGANVLTF. The DNA for the CDR3 is TGTGCCAGCAGCTTAGCCCGGTCTGGGGCCAACGTCCTGACTTTC.

The chain recombines TRBV28 with TRBJ2-1; 11 nucleotides match TRBD2. The CDR3 length is 14 residues. The trim removed 5 bases at V and 10 bases at J, leaving 7 bases unmatched. The V gene's germline CDR1 is MDHEN and CDR2 SYDVKM. The CDR3 DNA follows: TGTGCCAGCAGTACGGGACTAGCGGTGCTGGAGCAGTTCTTC. This gives the protein CASSTGLAVLEQFF. The whole variable domain, remainder taken from reference TRBV28 and TRBJ2-1, is DVKVTQSSRYLVKRTGEKVFLECVQDMDHENMFWYRQDPGLGLRLIYFSYDVKMKEKGDIPEGYSVSREKKERFSLILESASTNQTSMYLCASSTGLAVLEQFFGPGTRLTVL.

Here the CDR3 reads CASSLTLTGYTGELFF. Written as DNA, the CDR3 is TGTGCCAGCAGCTTAACGCTTACAGGGTACACCGGGGAGCTGTTTTTT. J is TRBJ2-2 and V is TRBV7-2, with D possibly being TRBD1 (6 bases). The V end was cut by 2 bases, the J end by 3 bases, with 13 bases between. This CDR3 comprises 16 residues. Germline V lookup: CDR1 SGHTA, CDR2 FQGNSA.

This clone occurred once. The chain couples TRBV6-5 to TRBJ2-3; D gene ambiguous. There are 12 residues in the CDR3. The V and J ends lost 5 bases and 1 base respectively, with 4 bases between them. Germline V gene data show CDR1 as MNHEY and CDR2 as SVGAGI. The CDR3 is CASSAGTDTQYF. CDR3 coding DNA: TGTGCCAGCAGTGCAGGCACAGATACGCAGTATTTT.

CDR3 amino acids: CASSKNRDREQETQYF. The DNA of the CDR3 is TGTGCCAGCAGCAAAAACCGGGACAGGGAACAAGAGACCCAGTACTTC. V and J are TRBV7-6 and TRBJ2-5; 9 nucleotides align to TRBD1. V was pared by 5 bases and J by 2 bases, with 9 bases of the junction left unmatched. The CDR3 consists of 16 residues. Germline CDR1 is SGHVS and CDR2 is FNYEAQ.

The genes are TRBV2 and TRBJ1-1; D is unresolved. CDR3 length: 14 residues. The V and J ends lost 7 bases and 0 bases respectively, with 12 bases between them. Germline V gene sequence: CDR1 SNHLY, CDR2 FYNNEI. The CDR3 is CASKLAEMNTEAFF. The DNA for the CDR3 is TGTGCCAGCAAGTTGGCGGAGATGAACACTGAAGCTTTCTTT.

The chain uses TRBV6-1 and TRBJ2-1, with 8 nucleotides matching TRBD2. Unmatched junction bases numbered 11, after V lost 1 base and J lost 6 bases. Germline loops: CDR1 MNHNS, CDR2 SASEGT. The CDR3 is made up of 17 amino acids. CDR3 bases: TGTGCCAGCAGTGAAGTTTGGTTGGCGGGAGGCAGCAATGAGCAGTTCTTC. Amino acids: CASSEVWLAGGSNEQFF.

The rearrangement uses TRBV7-9 and TRBJ2-7; D is undetermined. CDR1 is SEHNR and CDR2 is FQNEAQ in the germline V gene (reference sequence). The V and J ends lost 6 bases and 2 bases respectively, with 8 bases between them. This CDR3 has 12 amino acids. CDR3 nucleotides: TGTGCCAGCAGTACCACGGCCTACGAGCAGTACTTC. Encoded protein: CASSTTAYEQYF. The full variable domain, with the rest looked up from reference TRBV7-9 and TRBJ2-7, is DTGVSQNPRHKITKRGQNVTFRCDPISEHNRLYWYRQTLGQGPEFLTYFQNEAQLEKSRLLSDRFSAERPKGSFSTLEIQRTEQGDSAMYLCASSTTAYEQYFGPGTRLTVT.

This clone was recorded a few times. The chain employs TRBV28 and TRBJ2-7; 9 bases align to TRBD1. The V and J ends lost 8 bases and 5 bases, in that order; junction bases with no gene match: 13. Germline-derived CDR1 and CDR2 are MDHEN and SYDVKM. The CDR3 runs 15 residues. CDR3 protein: CASRLQGAGSDEQYF. The CDR3 DNA reads as TGTGCCAGCCGCCTACAGGGGGCAGGGAGCGACGAGCAGTACTTC.

This chain uses TRBV30 with TRBJ2-1, with a weak D call TRBD2 (6 bases). Deletions cut 4 bases from V and 5 bases from J, with 9 bases between. CDR1 GTSNPN and CDR2 SVGIG come from the germline V gene (reference sequence). The length of the CDR3 is 12 residues. The chain's CDR3 is CAWNGGNNEQFF. The CDR3 DNA reads as TGTGCCTGGAATGGGGGGAACAATGAGCAGTTCTTC.

The chain employs TRBV6-1 and TRBJ1-2, with 9 bases aligning to TRBD1. There are 15 residues in the CDR3. With 2 bases clipped from V and 12 bases from J, the junction kept 13 bases outside the gene matches. CDR1 is MNHNS, CDR2 SASEGT, per germline. The CDR3 nucleotides are TGTGCCAGCAGTGAAAATTGGGTAGTGGGACAGGGTGACACCTTC. Its translation is CASSENWVVGQGDTF.

This chain connects TRBV6-4 to TRBJ2-3; 10 bases are shared with TRBD2. The CDR3 is made up of 15 amino acids. The germline CDR1 and CDR2 sequences are MRHNA and SNTAGT. With 0 bases clipped from V and 5 bases from J, the junction kept 2 bases outside the gene matches. The CDR3 DNA sequence: TGTGCCAGCAGTGACTCGCTAGCGGGAGTAGATACGCAGTATTTT. Its translation: CASSDSLAGVDTQYF.

The CDR3 here is CASSIVLAPYSNQPQHF. DNA of the CDR3: TGTGCCAGTAGTATAGTATTGGCACCTTATAGCAATCAGCCCCAGCATTTT. The genes are TRBV19 and TRBJ1-5; D is unclear. Germline V lookup: CDR1 LNHDA, CDR2 SQIVND (reference sequence). The CDR3 is 17 amino acids. The V end lost 1 base, the J end lost 0 bases, and 13 bases lay between the germline ends.

The chain links TRBV6-1 to TRBJ2-2, with TRBD2 matching 7 bases. The CDR3 is made up of 15 amino acids. V lost 2 bases to trimming and J lost 4 bases; unmatched junction nucleotides: 4. CDR1 is MNHNS, CDR2 SASEGT, per germline. CDR3 protein: CASSEWGGVTGELFF. CDR3 nucleotide sequence: TGTGCCAGCAGTGAATGGGGGGGGGTCACCGGGGAGCTGTTTTTT.

The rearrangement links TRBV19 to TRBJ1-6; D is unresolved. Looked up from germline, CDR1 is LNHDA and CDR2 is SQIVND (reference sequence). There are 14 residues in the CDR3. V was cut by 6 bases and J by 10 bases, with 16 bases left in between. CDR3 in DNA: TGTGCCAGTAGACCGGACGGGGTTGCGTCACCCCTCCACTTT. Translation gives CASRPDGVASPLHF.

The rearrangement links TRBV5-1 to TRBJ1-5, with TRBD1 identical over 9 bases. The V gene end was trimmed by 4 bases and the J gene end by 3 bases; junction bases not matched to a gene: 5. Germline V gene sequence: CDR1 SGHRS, CDR2 YFSETQ. This CDR3 region has 15 residues. DNA for the CDR3: TGCGCCAGCAGCCCGACAGGGGGGTTCAATCAGCCCCAGCATTTT. It translates to CASSPTGGFNQPQHF.